This TCR beta chain stems from a study of cytomegalovirus exposure and HLA in healthy donors. Study-wide results and limits: Follow-up analysis seemed to connect common viral pathogens with several of the most significant clusters identified. Cytomegalovirus association was listed for 164 TCR beta chains.

Both 60 Vbeta primers and 13 Jbeta primers went into the PCR. Produced via immunoSEQ multiplex PCR; TCRdb's table is partial and in-frame only. The profile shows about 130,000 clones, around 68% of them singletons. As to this clone: The antigen remains undetermined.

The study sampled nominally healthy donors, though unrecorded immune exposures were likely. CDR1 is SNHLY and CDR2 is FYNNEI in the germline V gene. V lost 10 bases and J 0 bases, leaving 16 bases between the germline ends. This CDR3 is 15 amino acids long. Sequencing input: PBMCs. This chain links TRBV2 with TRBJ1-3, with no clear D. The origin of this receptor is a man aged 35 to 55 in good health and CMV-seropositive. The CDR3, as DNA: TGTGCCACCCTTGGACGGGGAAGCTCTGGAAACACCATATATTTT. Translated: CATLGRGSSGNTIYF.